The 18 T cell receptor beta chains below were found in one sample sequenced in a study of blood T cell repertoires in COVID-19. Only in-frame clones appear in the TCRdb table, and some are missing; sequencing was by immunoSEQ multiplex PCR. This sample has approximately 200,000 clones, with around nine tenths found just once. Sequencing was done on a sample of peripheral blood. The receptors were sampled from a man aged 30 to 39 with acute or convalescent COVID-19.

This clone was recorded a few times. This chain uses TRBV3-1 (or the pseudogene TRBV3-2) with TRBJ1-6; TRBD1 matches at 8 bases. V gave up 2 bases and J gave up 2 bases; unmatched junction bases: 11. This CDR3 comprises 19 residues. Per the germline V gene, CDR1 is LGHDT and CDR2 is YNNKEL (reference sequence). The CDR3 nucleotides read TGTGCCAGCAGCCAACAATCCACAGGGGGGGTGACCTATAATTCACCCCTCCACTTT. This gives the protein CASSQQSTGGVTYNSPLHF.

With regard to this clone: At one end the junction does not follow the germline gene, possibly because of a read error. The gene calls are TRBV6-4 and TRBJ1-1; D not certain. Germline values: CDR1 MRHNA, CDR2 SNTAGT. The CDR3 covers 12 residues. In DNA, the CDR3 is TGTGCCAGCGGTGAAGGAGGCACTCCGGCTTTCTTT. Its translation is CASGEGGTPAFF.

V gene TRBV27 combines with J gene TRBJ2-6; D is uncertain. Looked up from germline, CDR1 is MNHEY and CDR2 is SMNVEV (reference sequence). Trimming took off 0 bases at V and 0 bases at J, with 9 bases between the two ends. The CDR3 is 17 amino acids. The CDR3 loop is CASSLSAWSSGANVLTF. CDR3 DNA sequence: TGTGCCAGCAGTTTATCCGCGTGGTCCTCTGGGGCCAACGTCCTGACTTTC. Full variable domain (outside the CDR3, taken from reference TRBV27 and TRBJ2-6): EAQVTQNPRYLITVTGKKLTVTCSQNMNHEYMSWYRQDPGLGLRQIYYSMNVEVTDKGDVPEGYKVSRKEKRNFPLILESPSPNQTSLYFCASSLSAWSSGANVLTFGAGSRLTVL.

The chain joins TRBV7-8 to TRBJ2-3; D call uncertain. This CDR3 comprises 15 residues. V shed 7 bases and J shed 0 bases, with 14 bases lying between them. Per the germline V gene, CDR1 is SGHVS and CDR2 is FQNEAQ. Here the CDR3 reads CASTASRSSTDTQYF. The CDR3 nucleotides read TGTGCCAGCACCGCATCGAGGAGCAGCACAGATACGCAGTATTTT.

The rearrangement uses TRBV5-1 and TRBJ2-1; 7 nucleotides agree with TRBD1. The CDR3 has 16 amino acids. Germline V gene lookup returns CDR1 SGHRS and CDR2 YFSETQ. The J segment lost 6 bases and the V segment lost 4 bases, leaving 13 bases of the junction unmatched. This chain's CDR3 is CASSPSTGEWANEQFF. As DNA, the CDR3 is TGCGCCAGCAGCCCGTCTACAGGGGAATGGGCCAATGAGCAGTTCTTC. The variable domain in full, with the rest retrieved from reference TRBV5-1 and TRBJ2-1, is KAGVTQTPRYLIKTRGQQVTLSCSPISGHRSVSWYQQTPGQGLQFLFEYFSETQRNKGNFPGRFSGRQFSNSRSEMNVSTLELGDSALYLCASSPSTGEWANEQFFGPGTRLTVL.

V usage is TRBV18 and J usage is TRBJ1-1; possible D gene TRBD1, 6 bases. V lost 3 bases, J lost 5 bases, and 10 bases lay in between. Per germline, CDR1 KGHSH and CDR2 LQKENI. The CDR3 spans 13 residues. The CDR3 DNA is TGTGCCAGCTCACCTTCCCAGGGGACTGAAGCTTTCTTT. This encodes CASSPSQGTEAFF.

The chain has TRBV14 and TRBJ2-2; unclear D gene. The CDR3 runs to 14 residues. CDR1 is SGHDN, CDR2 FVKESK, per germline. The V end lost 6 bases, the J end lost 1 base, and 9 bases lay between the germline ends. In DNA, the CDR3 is TGTGCCAGCAGTAGAACGAGGAACACCGGGGAGCTGTTTTTT. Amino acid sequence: CASSRTRNTGELFF. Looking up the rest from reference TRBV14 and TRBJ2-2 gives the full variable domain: EAGVTQFPSHSVIEKGQTVTLRCDPISGHDNLYWYRRVMGKEIKFLLHFVKESKQDESGMPNNRFLAERTGGTYSTLKVQPAELEDSGVYFCASSRTRNTGELFFGEGSRLTVL.

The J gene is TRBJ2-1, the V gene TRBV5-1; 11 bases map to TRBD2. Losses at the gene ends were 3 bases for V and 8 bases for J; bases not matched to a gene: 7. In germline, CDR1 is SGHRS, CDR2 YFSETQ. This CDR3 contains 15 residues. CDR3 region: CASSSGGTSGYEQFF. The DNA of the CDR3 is TGCGCCAGCAGCTCGGGGGGGACTAGCGGATATGAGCAGTTCTTC.

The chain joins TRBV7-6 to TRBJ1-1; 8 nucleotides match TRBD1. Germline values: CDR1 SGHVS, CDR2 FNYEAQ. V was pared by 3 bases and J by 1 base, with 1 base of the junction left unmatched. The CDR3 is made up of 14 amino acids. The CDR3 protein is CASSFDRGNTEAFF. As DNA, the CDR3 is TGTGCCAGCAGCTTCGACAGGGGGAACACTGAAGCTTTCTTT.

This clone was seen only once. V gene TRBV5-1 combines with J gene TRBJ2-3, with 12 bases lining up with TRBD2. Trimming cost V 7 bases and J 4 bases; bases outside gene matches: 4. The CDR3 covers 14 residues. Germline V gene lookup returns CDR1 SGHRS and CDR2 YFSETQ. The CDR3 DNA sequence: TGCGCCAGCGGTCTAGCGGGGGGGCCAGATACGCAGTATTTT. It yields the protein CASGLAGGPDTQYF.

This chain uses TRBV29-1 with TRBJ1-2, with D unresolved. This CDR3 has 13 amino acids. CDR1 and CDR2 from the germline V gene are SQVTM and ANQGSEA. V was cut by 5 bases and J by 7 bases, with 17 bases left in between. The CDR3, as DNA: TGCAGCGTTCTTTGGGCAGACCTTTTTGGCTACACCTTC. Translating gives CSVLWADLFGYTF.

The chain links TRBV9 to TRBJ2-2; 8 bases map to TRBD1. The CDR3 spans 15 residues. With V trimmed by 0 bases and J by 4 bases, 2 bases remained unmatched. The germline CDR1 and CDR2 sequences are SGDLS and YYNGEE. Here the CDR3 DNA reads TGTGCCAGCAGCGTAGGGACAGGGTCCACCGGGGAGCTGTTTTTT. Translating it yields CASSVGTGSTGELFF.

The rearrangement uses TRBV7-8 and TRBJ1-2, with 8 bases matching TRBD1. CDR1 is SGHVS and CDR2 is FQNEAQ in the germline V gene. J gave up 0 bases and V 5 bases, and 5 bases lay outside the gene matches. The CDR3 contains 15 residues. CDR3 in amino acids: CASSATGGSNYGYTF. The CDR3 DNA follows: TGTGCCAGCAGCGCAACAGGGGGATCTAACTATGGCTACACCTTC.

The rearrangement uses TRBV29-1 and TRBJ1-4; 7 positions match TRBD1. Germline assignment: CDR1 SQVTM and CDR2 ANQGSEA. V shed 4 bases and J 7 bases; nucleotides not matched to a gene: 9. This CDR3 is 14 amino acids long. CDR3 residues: CSVAARGRGEKLFF. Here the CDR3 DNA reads TGCAGCGTTGCAGCTAGGGGGCGGGGTGAAAAACTGTTTTTT.

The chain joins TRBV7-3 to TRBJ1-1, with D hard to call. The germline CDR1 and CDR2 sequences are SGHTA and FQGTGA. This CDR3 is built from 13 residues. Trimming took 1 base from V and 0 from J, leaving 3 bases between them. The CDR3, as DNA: TGTGCCAGCAGCTTAAGTATGAACACTGAAGCTTTCTTT. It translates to CASSLSMNTEAFF.

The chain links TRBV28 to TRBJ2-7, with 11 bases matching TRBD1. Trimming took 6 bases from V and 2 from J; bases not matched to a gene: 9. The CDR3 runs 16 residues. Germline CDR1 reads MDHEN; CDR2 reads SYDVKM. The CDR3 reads CASSRFGQGAPYEQYF. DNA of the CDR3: TGTGCCAGCAGCCGATTTGGACAGGGGGCGCCCTACGAGCAGTACTTC.

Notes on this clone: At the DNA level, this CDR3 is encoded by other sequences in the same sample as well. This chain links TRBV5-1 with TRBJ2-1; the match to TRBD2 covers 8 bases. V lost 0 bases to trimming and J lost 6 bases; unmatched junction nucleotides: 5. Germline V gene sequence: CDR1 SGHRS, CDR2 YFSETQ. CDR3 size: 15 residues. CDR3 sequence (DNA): TGCGCCAGCAGCTTGGAAGCGGGAGTGCGCAATGAGCAGTTCTTC. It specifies CASSLEAGVRNEQFF.

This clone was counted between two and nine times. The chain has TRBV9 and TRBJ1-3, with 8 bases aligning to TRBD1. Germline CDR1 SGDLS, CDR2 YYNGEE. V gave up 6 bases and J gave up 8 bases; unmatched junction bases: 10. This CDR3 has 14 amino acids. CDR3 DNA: TGTGCCAGCACCCAGGGGGCGTGGGGGGACACCATATATTTT. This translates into CASTQGAWGDTIYF.